Following are 7 T cell receptor beta chains from one sample sequenced in a study of cytomegalovirus exposure and HLA in healthy donors. In the PCR, 60 Vbeta and 13 Jbeta primers were used. Assay: immunoSEQ multiplex PCR; the TCRdb copy retains only in-frame clones and omits some. The profile covers about 150,000 clones, with 70% to 80% appearing a single time and around 13% taken by the ten largest. The sequencing input was PBMCs. These receptors all come from a man in his forties in good health and CMV-seropositive.

V and J are TRBV18 and TRBJ2-7, with 7 nucleotides matching TRBD2. The CDR3 has 14 residues. Trimming at V came to 2 bases and at J to 2 bases, leaving 3 bases not matched to a gene. The V gene's germline CDR1 is KGHSH and CDR2 LQKENI. CDR3 protein: CASSPREGPYEQYF. In DNA, the CDR3 is TGTGCCAGCTCACCAAGGGAGGGGCCCTACGAGCAGTACTTC.

The chain uses TRBV4-3 and TRBJ1-1; unclear D gene. The length of the CDR3 is 16 residues. Trimming pared 0 bases from V and 1 base from J, leaving 12 bases between. Germline CDR1 is LGHNA and CDR2 is YSLEER. The CDR3 bases are TGCGCCAGCAGCCAAGAGGACCCGGAGGGGAACACTGAAGCTTTCTTT. It is translated as CASSQEDPEGNTEAFF.

V usage is TRBV5-4 and J usage is TRBJ2-1; 11 nucleotides match TRBD2. The ends lost 4 bases at V and 7 bases at J; junction bases unmatched: 7. This CDR3 has 15 residues. Germline V gene lookup returns CDR1 SGHNT and CDR2 YYREEE (reference sequence). The CDR3 region is CASSKTSGRGNEQFF. The DNA for the CDR3 is TGTGCCAGCAGCAAAACTAGCGGGAGAGGGAATGAGCAGTTCTTC.

The chain uses TRBV2 and TRBJ1-3, with TRBD1 identical over 8 bases. V gave up 4 bases and J gave up 2 bases; unmatched junction bases: 4. The CDR3 is 15 amino acids. The germline gives CDR1 SNHLY, CDR2 FYNNEI. The CDR3, as DNA: TGTGCCAGCAGTGTCGGACAGGGAACTGGAAACACCATATATTTT. Encoded protein: CASSVGQGTGNTIYF. Looking up the rest from reference TRBV2 and TRBJ1-3 gives the full variable domain: EPEVTQTPSHQVTQMGQEVILRCVPISNHLYFYWYRQILGQKVEFLVSFYNNEISEKSEIFDDQFSVERPDGSNFTLKIRSTKLEDSAMYFCASSVGQGTGNTIYFGEGSWLTVV.

The V gene is TRBV27, the J gene TRBJ2-4; unclear D gene. CDR1 is MNHEY, CDR2 SMNVEV, per germline (reference sequence). Trimming took off 1 base at V and 12 bases at J, with 19 bases between the two ends. This CDR3 spans 15 amino acids. CDR3 coding DNA: TGTGCCAGCAGTTTATTTGGTCGAGGTCAGCTCAATCAGTACTTC. As protein: CASSLFGRGQLNQYF.

The chain joins TRBV30 to TRBJ1-6, with D possibly being TRBD1 (6 bases). Germline CDR1 GTSNPN, CDR2 SVGIG (reference sequence). This CDR3 comprises 17 residues. Trimming stripped 3 bases from V and 10 bases from J, with 25 bases between. The CDR3: CAWRPLRGGEGDSPLHF. The CDR3 bases are TGTGCCTGGAGACCTTTAAGGGGGGGCGAAGGTGACTCACCCCTCCACTTT.

This chain joins TRBV7-3 and TRBJ1-1, with D perhaps TRBD1 (5 bases). From germline, CDR1 is SGHTA and CDR2 FQGTGA. V was clipped by 1 base and J by 8 bases, with 11 bases between them. The CDR3 sequence is 13 residues long. The CDR3 loop is CASSLIAGTEAFF. In DNA form, the CDR3 reads TGTGCCAGCAGCTTAATAGCGGGGACCGAAGCTTTCTTT. Based on the CDR3 plus reference TRBV7-3 and TRBJ1-1, the full variable domain is GAGVSQTPSNKVTEKGKYVELRCDPISGHTALYWYRQSLGQGPEFLIYFQGTGAADDSGLPNDRFFAVRPEGSVSTLKIQRTERGDSAVYLCASSLIAGTEAFFGQGTRLTVV.